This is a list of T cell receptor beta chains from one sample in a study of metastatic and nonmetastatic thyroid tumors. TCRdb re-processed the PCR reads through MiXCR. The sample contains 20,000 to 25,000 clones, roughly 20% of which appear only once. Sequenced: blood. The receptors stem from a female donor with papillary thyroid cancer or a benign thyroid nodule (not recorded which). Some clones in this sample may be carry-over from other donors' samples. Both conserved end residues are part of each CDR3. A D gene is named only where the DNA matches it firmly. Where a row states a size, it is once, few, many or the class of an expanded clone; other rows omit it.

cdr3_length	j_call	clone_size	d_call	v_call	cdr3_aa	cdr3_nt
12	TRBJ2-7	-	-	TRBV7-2	CASSFQGCEQYF	TGTGCCAGCAGCTTTCAGGGATGCGAGCAGTACTTC
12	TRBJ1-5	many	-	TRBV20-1	CRAGGGNQPQHF	TGCAGGGCGGGGGGAGGCAATCAGCCCCAGCATTTT
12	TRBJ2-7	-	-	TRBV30	CAWSPGHYEQYF	TGTGCCTGGTCCCCCGGTCACTACGAGCAGTACTTC
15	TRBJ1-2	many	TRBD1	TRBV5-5	CASSLQGRPSNGYTF	TGTGCCAGCAGCTTACAGGGGAGGCCGTCGAATGGCTACACCTTC
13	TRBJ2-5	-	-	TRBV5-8	CASSSRIQETQYF	TGTGCCAGCAGCTCCAGGATTCAAGAGACCCAGTACTTC
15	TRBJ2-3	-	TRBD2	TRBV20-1	CSANWAGEMTDTQYF	TGCAGTGCTAATTGGGCGGGGGAGATGACAGATACGCAGTATTTT
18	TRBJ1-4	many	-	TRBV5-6	CASSLVGGGRPAEEKLFF	TGTGCCAGCAGCTTGGTGGGCGGAGGGCGGCCCGCGGAGGAAAAACTGTTTTTT
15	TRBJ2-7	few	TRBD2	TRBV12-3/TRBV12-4	CASSLVAGIFYEQYF	TGTGCCAGCAGTTTGGTAGCGGGAATCTTCTACGAGCAGTACTTC
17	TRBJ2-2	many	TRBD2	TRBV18	CASSPPGLAGGTGELFF	TGTGCCAGCTCACCACCGGGACTAGCGGGAGGAACCGGGGAGCTGTTTTTT
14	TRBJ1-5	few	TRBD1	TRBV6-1	CASSEGQGNQPQHF	TGTGCCAGCAGTGAGGGACAGGGAAACCAGCCCCAGCATTTT
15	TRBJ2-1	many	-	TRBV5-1	CASSSGRPSYNEQFF	TGCGCCAGCAGCTCAGGGAGGCCCTCCTACAATGAGCAGTTCTTC
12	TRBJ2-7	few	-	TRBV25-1	CAISDTSCEQYF	TGTGCCATCAGTGATACCTCCTGTGAGCAGTACTTC
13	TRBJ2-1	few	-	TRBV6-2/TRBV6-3	CASSYQGLGEQFF	TGTGCCAGCAGTTACCAGGGCCTGGGTGAGCAGTTCTTC
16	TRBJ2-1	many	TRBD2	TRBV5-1	CASSSPGLAGHNEQFF	TGCGCCAGCAGCTCTCCCGGGCTAGCGGGACACAATGAGCAGTTCTTC
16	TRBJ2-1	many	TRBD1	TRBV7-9	CASSLSGDRVYNEQFF	TGTGCCAGCAGCTTATCTGGGGACAGGGTATACAATGAGCAGTTCTTC
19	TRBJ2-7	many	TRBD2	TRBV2	CASSAPGLAGRVGSYEQYF	TGTGCCAGCAGTGCTCCGGGACTAGCGGGAAGGGTGGGCTCCTACGAGCAGTACTTC
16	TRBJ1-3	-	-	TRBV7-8	CASSLVGNQPRNTIYF	TGTGCCAGCAGCTTAGTGGGGAACCAACCTCGAAACACCATATATTTT
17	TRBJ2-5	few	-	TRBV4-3	CASSQDAVGVPPETQYF	TGCGCCAGCAGCCAAGATGCGGTGGGAGTTCCCCCAGAGACCCAGTACTTC
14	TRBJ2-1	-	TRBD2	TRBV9	CASSATSGTDEQFF	TGTGCCAGCAGCGCGACTAGCGGTACGGATGAGCAGTTCTTC
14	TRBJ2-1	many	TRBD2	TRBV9	CASSVLQGGGSLFF	TGTGCCAGCAGCGTCCTTCAGGGCGGGGGGAGCTTATTCTTC
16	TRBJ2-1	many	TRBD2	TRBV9	CASSPGGTSGYNEQFF	TGTGCCAGCAGCCCGGGGGGGACTAGCGGTTACAATGAGCAGTTCTTC
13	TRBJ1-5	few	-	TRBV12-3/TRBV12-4	CASTQGNYQPQHF	TGTGCCAGCACCCAGGGTAATTATCAGCCCCAGCATTTT
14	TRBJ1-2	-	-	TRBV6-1	CASSPGTTQYGYTF	TGTGCCAGCAGCCCCGGCACGACCCAGTATGGCTACACCTTC
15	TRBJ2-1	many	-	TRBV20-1	CSGSHPELPYNEQFF	TGCAGTGGGTCCCACCCGGAGTTACCCTACAATGAGCAGTTCTTC
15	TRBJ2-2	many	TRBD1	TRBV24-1	CATSDLDRETGELFF	TGTGCCACCAGTGATTTGGACAGGGAAACCGGGGAGCTGTTTTTT
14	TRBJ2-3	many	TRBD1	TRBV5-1	CASSWDSTQDTQYF	TGCGCCAGCAGCTGGGACAGTACACAAGATACGCAGTATTTT
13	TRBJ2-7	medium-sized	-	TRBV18	CASSGTAGREQYF	TGTGCCAGCTCCGGGACCGCAGGGCGGGAGCAGTACTTC
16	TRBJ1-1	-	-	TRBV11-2	CASSSRFGGGGTEAFF	TGTGCCAGCAGCTCCCGCTTTGGGGGCGGAGGTACTGAGGCTTTCTTT
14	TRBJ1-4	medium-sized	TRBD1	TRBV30	CAWTLGQSGEKLFF	TGTGCCTGGACCCTGGGACAGTCGGGGGAAAAACTGTTTTTT
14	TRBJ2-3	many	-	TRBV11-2	CASSPWAVTDTQYF	TGTGCCAGCAGCCCATGGGCGGTCACAGATACGCAGTATTTT
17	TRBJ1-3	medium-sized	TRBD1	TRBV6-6	CASSYSWTGVSGNTIYF	TGTGCCAGCAGTTACTCATGGACAGGGGTTTCTGGAAACACCATATATTTT
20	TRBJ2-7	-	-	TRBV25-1	CASRKTAPKARRHSSYEQYF	TGTGCCAGCAGGAAGACAGCCCCGAAAGCTAGGAGGCATTCCTCCTACGAGCAGTACTTC
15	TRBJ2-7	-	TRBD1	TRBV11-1	CASISPGQGAYEQYF	TGTGCCAGCATCTCACCGGGACAGGGGGCCTACGAGCAGTACTTC
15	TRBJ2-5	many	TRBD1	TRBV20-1	CSATPLDRGQETQYF	TGCAGTGCTACACCCCTAGACAGGGGACAAGAGACCCAGTACTTC
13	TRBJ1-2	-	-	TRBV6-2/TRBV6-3	CASSYGGAFGYTF	TGTGCCAGCAGTTACGGGGGGGCGTTTGGCTACACCTTC
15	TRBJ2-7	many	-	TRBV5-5	CASSLGYQANYEQYF	TGTGCCAGCAGCTTGGGTTACCAGGCAAATTACGAGCAGTACTTC
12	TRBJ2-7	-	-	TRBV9	CASIPWGYEQYF	TGTGCCAGCATCCCGTGGGGCTACGAGCAGTACTTC
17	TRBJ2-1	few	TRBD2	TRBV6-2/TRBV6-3	CASSYRAAGESYNEQFF	TGTGCCAGCAGTTACCGGGCAGCGGGAGAATCCTACAATGAGCAGTTCTTC
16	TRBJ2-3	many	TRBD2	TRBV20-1	CSARFSSGRALDTQYF	TGCAGTGCTAGATTTTCTAGCGGGAGGGCCCTGGATACGCAGTATTTT
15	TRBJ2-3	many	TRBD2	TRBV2	CASSGLAGPTDTQYF	TGTGCCAGCAGTGGACTAGCGGGCCCCACAGATACGCAGTATTTT
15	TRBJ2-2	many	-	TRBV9	CASSVRSMDTGELFF	TGTGCCAGCAGCGTGAGGAGTATGGACACCGGGGAGCTGTTTTTT